This record looks at one T cell receptor beta chain sequence and its context. What it binds is unknown. This could be a read error, since a much larger clone is one nucleotide away. The isolated RNA, all of it, was reverse transcribed, so expressed TCRB transcripts were what got sequenced. Using immunoSEQ multiplex PCR, the repertoire was profiled, and TCRdb retains in-frame clones only, with some absent. This table holds more than 300,000 clones, 8% found once. The data belong to a study of beta chain features in type 1 diabetes. Study-level points and caveats: The similarity of naive, central memory and Treg TCRB repertoires appeared greater among patients than among healthy donors.

Averaging roughly 110 mL, one heparinised blood draw was given by each donor. Germline CDR1 SGHAT, CDR2 FQNNGV. The V gene lost 3 bases and the J gene lost 2 bases, with 3 bases spanning the gap. The CDR3 has 12 amino acids. The genes are TRBV11-2 and TRBJ2-3; D is uncertain. The receptor's source is a woman aged 18-29 years in good health. Sequenced material: central memory CD4+ T cells from blood. The CDR3 nucleotides are TGTGCCAGCAGCTTCTACACAGATACGCAGTATTTT. Translation gives CASSFYTDTQYF. The whole variable domain, filled in from reference TRBV11-2 and TRBJ2-3, reads EAGVAQSPRYKIIEKRQSVAFWCNPISGHATLYWYQQILGQGPKLLIQFQNNGVVDDSQLPKDRFSAERLKGVDSTLKIQPAKLEDSAVYLCASSFYTDTQYFGPGTRLTVL.